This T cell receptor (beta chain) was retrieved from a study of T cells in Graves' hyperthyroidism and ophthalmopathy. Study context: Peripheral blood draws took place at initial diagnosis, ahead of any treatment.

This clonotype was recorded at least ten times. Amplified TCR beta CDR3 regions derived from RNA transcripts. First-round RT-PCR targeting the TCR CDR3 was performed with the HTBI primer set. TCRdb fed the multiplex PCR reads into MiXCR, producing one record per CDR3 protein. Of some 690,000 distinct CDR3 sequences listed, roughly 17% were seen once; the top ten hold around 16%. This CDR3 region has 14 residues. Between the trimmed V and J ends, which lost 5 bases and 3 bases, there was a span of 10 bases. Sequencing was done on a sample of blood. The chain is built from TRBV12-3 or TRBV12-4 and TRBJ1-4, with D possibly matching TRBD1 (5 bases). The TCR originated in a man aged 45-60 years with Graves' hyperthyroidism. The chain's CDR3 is CASSPTASNEKLFF. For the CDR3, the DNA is TGTGCCAGCAGTCCGACAGCCTCTAATGAAAAACTGTTTTTT.